The 28 T cell receptor beta chains below come from one sample, sequenced in a study of OX40 agonist ivuxolimab in advanced cancers. The library was built by means of the immunoSEQ multiplex PCR assay. Not all clones reach the TCRdb copy of this immuneACCESS table, which keeps in-frame sequences only. Checked studies attribute under half of the gap to unresolved V genes and leave the rest unexplained. The sample data list over 60,000 clones, and approximately 91% of these were observed just once. 0.3% to 0.45% of the sample goes to the ten largest clones. The specimen was CD4+ or CD8+ T cells sorted from blood, collected in a trial of the OX40 agonist ivuxolimab. These receptor sequences come from an adult with an advanced solid tumor such as melanoma, head and neck, liver or kidney cancer.

V and J are TRBV9 and TRBJ2-5, with 8 positions matching TRBD2. V gave up 3 bases and J gave up 3 bases; unmatched junction bases: 10. Germline V lookup: CDR1 SGDLS, CDR2 YYNGEE. The length of the CDR3 is 16 residues. CDR3 DNA: TGTGCCAGCAGCGCTCTGGCGGGAGGCCGGGAAGAGACCCAGTACTTC. This translates into CASSALAGGREETQYF. The whole variable domain, remainder taken from reference TRBV9 and TRBJ2-5, is DSGVTQTPKHLITATGQRVTLRCSPRSGDLSVYWYQQSLDQGLQFLIQYYNGEERAKGNILERFSAQQFPDLHSELNLSSLELGDSALYFCASSALAGGREETQYFGPGTRLLVL.

This sequence joins TRBV7-2 and TRBJ2-7; the match to TRBD2 covers 7 bases. Trimming at V came to 7 bases and at J to 8 bases, leaving 26 bases not matched to a gene. This CDR3 contains 18 residues. The germline CDR1 and CDR2 sequences are SGHTA and FQGNSA. CDR3 in amino acids: CASTNPSGSSGGVRKQYF. CDR3 DNA: TGTGCCAGCACCAATCCGAGCGGGTCTAGCGGAGGGGTACGAAAGCAGTACTTC.

The chain joins TRBV19 to TRBJ1-1; 9 bases agree with TRBD1. The CDR3 loop spans 15 amino acids. Germline values: CDR1 LNHDA, CDR2 SQIVND (reference sequence). After removal of 5 bases from V and 6 bases from J, the junction contained 10 bases not matched to a gene. CDR3 nucleotides: TGTGCCAGTAGTGTACTAGGGACAGGGAAATCTGAAGCTTTCTTT. Translating it yields CASSVLGTGKSEAFF.

This clone was counted a few times. The same CDR3 arises from other DNA sequences in this sample as well. CDR3 residues: CASSLGQGETQYF. DNA of the CDR3: TGTGCCAGCAGCTTAGGACAGGGAGAGACCCAGTACTTC. This sequence joins TRBV7-2 and TRBJ2-5; 7 bases are a match to TRBD1. V lost 1 base, J lost 4 bases, and 0 bases stayed unmatched. The CDR3 is 13 residues long. Germline-derived CDR1 and CDR2 are SGHTA and FQGNSA.

The chain carries TRBV7-9 and TRBJ2-2; D unresolved. The CDR3 runs 12 residues. The ends were cut back, 2 bases at V and 6 bases at J, with 4 bases in the middle. Germline V gene data show CDR1 as SEHNR and CDR2 as FQNEAQ (reference sequence). DNA for the CDR3: TGTGCCAGCAGCTTATTGCCCGGGGAGCTGTTTTTT. Its protein product is CASSLLPGELFF.

The CDR3, as DNA: TGTGCCAGCAGTGGCGGGAGTATCGCCGGGGAGCTGTTTTTT. This codes for CASSGGSIAGELFF. The chain uses TRBV13 and TRBJ2-2; 7 bases align to TRBD2. V shed 6 bases and J 6 bases; nucleotides not matched to a gene: 7. The CDR3 loop spans 14 amino acids. Germline V gene lookup returns CDR1 PRHDT and CDR2 FYEKMQ (reference sequence). Based on the CDR3 plus reference TRBV13 and TRBJ2-2, the full variable domain is AAGVIQSPRHLIKEKRETATLKCYPIPRHDTVYWYQQGPGQDPQFLISFYEKMQSDKGSIPDRFSAQQFSDYHSELNMSSLELGDSALYFCASSGGSIAGELFFGEGSRLTVL.

This rearrangement joins TRBV6-5 to TRBJ2-7; 12 bases agree with TRBD2. The CDR3 sequence is 14 residues long. The V segment lost 7 bases and the J segment 7 bases; nucleotides outside the gene matches: 8. Germline assignment: CDR1 MNHEY and CDR2 SVGAGI. For the CDR3, the DNA is TGTGCCAGCACCCCTAGCGGGAGGGCCGGAGAGCAGTACTTC. Translating it yields CASTPSGRAGEQYF.

This clone occurred once. This rearrangement joins TRBV19 to TRBJ1-1; the match to TRBD1 covers 7 bases. The germline V gene encodes CDR1 LNHDA and CDR2 SQIVND (reference sequence). The CDR3 has 14 amino acids. V gave up 8 bases and J gave up 1 base; unmatched junction bases: 7. In DNA form, the CDR3 reads TGTGCCAGTTTTACAGGGGACGGGAACACTGAAGCTTTCTTT. It specifies CASFTGDGNTEAFF.

The CDR3 is CASTLGTGNTEAFF. CDR3 bases: TGTGCCAGCACCCTTGGGACAGGGAACACTGAAGCTTTCTTT. The chain couples TRBV7-2 to TRBJ1-1; 8 bases are a match to TRBD1. Trimming took 7 bases from V and 1 from J; bases not matched to a gene: 5. The CDR3 spans 14 residues. Germline V gives CDR1 SGHTA, CDR2 FQGNSA.

This chain links TRBV7-2 with TRBJ1-1; D is uncertain. Looked up from germline, CDR1 is SGHTA and CDR2 is FQGNSA. Trimming removed 5 bases at V and 1 base at J, with 8 bases between. This CDR3 is 13 amino acids long. The CDR3 loop reads CASSRYRNTEAFF. The CDR3 nucleotides read TGTGCCAGCAGCCGGTACAGGAACACTGAAGCTTTCTTT.

The chain couples TRBV5-1 to TRBJ1-1, with D possibly TRBD1 on 6 matching bases. The CDR3 loop spans 17 amino acids. Trimming stripped 4 bases from V and 6 bases from J, with 25 bases between. The germline V gene encodes CDR1 SGHRS and CDR2 YFSETQ. In DNA, the CDR3 is TGCGCCAGCAGCCACTCGCCGACAGGCCGCAGTAGGTCTGAAGCTTTCTTT. Protein: CASSHSPTGRSRSEAFF.

V and J are TRBV18 and TRBJ1-1; maybe TRBD1 (6 bases). V shed 5 bases and J shed 10 bases, with 20 bases lying between them. The CDR3 consists of 14 residues. Germline values: CDR1 KGHSH, CDR2 LQKENI. This chain's CDR3 is CASSEITDSRGAFF. Written as DNA, the CDR3 is TGTGCCAGCTCAGAGATCACGGACAGCCGGGGAGCTTTCTTT.

The chain is built from TRBV6-5 and TRBJ2-2, with D perhaps given as TRBD1 or TRBD2 (6 bases each). The germline V gene has CDR1 MNHEY and CDR2 SVGAGI. The CDR3 covers 15 residues. Trimming cost V 7 bases and J 3 bases, with 15 bases left between them. This CDR3 reads CASKKDGGDTGELFF. In nucleotides, the CDR3 is TGTGCCAGCAAGAAAGACGGGGGCGACACCGGGGAGCTGTTTTTT.

The J gene is TRBJ2-4, the V gene TRBV6-1; the D gene is possibly TRBD1 (6 bases). Between the trimmed V and J ends, which lost 2 bases and 7 bases, there was a span of 15 bases. CDR1 and CDR2 (germline): MNHNS, SASEGT. This CDR3 has 15 residues. CDR3 protein: CASSEIWGLRNIQYF. The DNA for the CDR3 is TGTGCCAGCAGTGAAATTTGGGGGCTCAGGAACATTCAGTACTTC.

The rearrangement links TRBV18 to TRBJ2-3; 9 bases agree with TRBD2. The trim removed 1 base at V and 3 bases at J, leaving 8 bases unmatched. The CDR3 length is 17 residues. The germline gives CDR1 KGHSH, CDR2 LQKENI. CDR3 region: CASSPRREGPGTDTQYF. CDR3 in DNA: TGTGCCAGCTCACCACGGCGGGAGGGCCCGGGGACAGATACGCAGTATTTT. The full variable domain, in which reference TRBV18 and TRBJ2-3 provide the parts outside the CDR3, is NAGVMQNPRHLVRRRGQEARLRCSPMKGHSHVYWYRQLPEEGLKFMVYLQKENIIDESGMPKERFSAEFPKEGPSILRIQQVVRGDSAAYFCASSPRREGPGTDTQYFGPGTRLTVL.

This clone was seen only once. J is TRBJ2-7 and V is TRBV28; a weak D match, TRBD2 (5 bases). CDR1 and CDR2 (germline): MDHEN, SYDVKM. Trimming took off 6 bases at V and 4 bases at J, with 16 bases between the two ends. The CDR3 length is 14 residues. CDR3 loop: CASSPGTWSYEQYF. CDR3 DNA: TGTGCCAGCAGCCCGGGAACCTGGAGTTACGAGCAGTACTTC.

This chain joins TRBV5-1 and TRBJ2-7; D unresolved. Trimming shortened V by 0 bases and J by 3 bases, and 7 bases separated the two germline ends. Germline V gene sequence: CDR1 SGHRS, CDR2 YFSETQ. The CDR3 has 13 residues. CDR3 bases: TGCGCCAGCAGCTTGGCCACCGGCTACGAGCAGTACTTC. Protein sequence: CASSLATGYEQYF.

The CDR3 sequence: CASSESTPPPHEQYF. DNA for the CDR3: TGTGCCAGCAGTGAAAGTACCCCACCCCCGCACGAGCAGTACTTC. V gene TRBV2 combines with J gene TRBJ2-5; D remains ambiguous. Gene TRBJ2-7 matches the end of the DNA better, so the J call may be wrong. The CDR3 has 15 amino acids. The germline gives CDR1 SNHLY, CDR2 FYNNEI.

The V gene is TRBV7-7, the J gene TRBJ2-2, with 16 positions matching TRBD2. V was pared by 5 bases and J by 4 bases, with 10 bases of the junction left unmatched. Germline loops: CDR1 SSHAT, CDR2 FNYEAQ (reference sequence). The CDR3 runs to 19 residues. The CDR3 DNA sequence: TGTGCCAGCAGCCAGGGGACTAGCGGGAGGGCCCGCGGCACCGGGGAGCTGTTTTTT. The encoded protein is CASSQGTSGRARGTGELFF.

The DNA of the CDR3 is TGTGCCAGCAGCGGACAGCCCAATCAGCCCCAGCATTTT. Translated: CASSGQPNQPQHF. J is TRBJ1-5 and V is TRBV28; D possibly corresponds to TRBD1 (6 bases). Trimming left V 6 bases short and J 3 bases short, with 9 bases between. Germline CDR1 MDHEN, CDR2 SYDVKM. This CDR3 spans 13 amino acids.

This sequence joins TRBV14 and TRBJ2-2; 14 nucleotides match TRBD2. Germline-derived CDR1 and CDR2 are SGHDN and FVKESK. This CDR3 comprises 15 residues. Trimming removed 6 bases from V and 6 bases from J; junction bases left unmatched: 3. The CDR3 DNA follows: TGTGCCAGCAGAGGGACTAGCGGGAGTTCCGGGGAGCTGTTTTTT. It translates to CASRGTSGSSGELFF.

The chain is built from TRBV13 and TRBJ1-1; no reliable D call. Per germline, CDR1 PRHDT and CDR2 FYEKMQ (reference sequence). The CDR3 spans 16 residues. The V end lost 5 bases, the J end lost 3 bases, and 19 bases lay between the germline ends. In nucleotides, the CDR3 is TGTGCCAGCAGCCTTTTGCCCCGGCTGGGCGACACTGAAGCTTTCTTT. Residues: CASSLLPRLGDTEAFF.

The table lists this clone with a count of one. V gene TRBV27 combines with J gene TRBJ1-6; maybe TRBD1 (5 bases). The ends were cut back, 3 bases at V and 4 bases at J, with 7 bases in the middle. The CDR3 sequence is 14 residues long. Germline V gives CDR1 MNHEY, CDR2 SMNVEV (reference sequence). For the CDR3, the DNA is TGTGCCAGCAGTTTGGGGCAGTATAATTCACCCCTCCACTTT. This encodes CASSLGQYNSPLHF.

J is TRBJ2-7 and V is TRBV6-6; 8 nucleotides align to TRBD2. V shed 4 bases, J shed 5 bases, and the junction held 10 bases outside the gene matches. The CDR3 runs 15 residues. The germline V gene encodes CDR1 MNHNY and CDR2 SVGAGI (reference sequence). CDR3 nucleotide sequence: TGTGCCAGCAGTTTCCAAGCGGGAGCTAGGAACGAGCAGTACTTC. As protein: CASSFQAGARNEQYF.

V gene TRBV7-9 combines with J gene TRBJ1-1; D gene unclear. The CDR3 runs 15 residues. With 5 bases removed from V and 0 bases from J, the gap between germline ends came to 13 bases. Germline CDR1 SEHNR, CDR2 FQNEAQ (reference sequence). DNA of the CDR3: TGTGCCAGCAGCCGAGACGTTAACATGAACACTGAAGCTTTCTTT. This sequence encodes CASSRDVNMNTEAFF.

J is TRBJ2-1 and V is TRBV5-1, with a tentative D call TRBD2 (6 bases). There are 15 residues in the CDR3. The germline CDR1 and CDR2 sequences are SGHRS and YFSETQ. The V and J ends lost 2 bases and 2 bases respectively, with 11 bases between them. The CDR3 DNA reads TGCGCCAGCAGCTTTCAGGGAGGAACCTACAATGAGCAGTTCTTC. The encoded protein is CASSFQGGTYNEQFF. Based on the CDR3 plus reference TRBV5-1 and TRBJ2-1, the full variable domain is KAGVTQTPRYLIKTRGQQVTLSCSPISGHRSVSWYQQTPGQGLQFLFEYFSETQRNKGNFPGRFSGRQFSNSRSEMNVSTLELGDSALYLCASSFQGGTYNEQFFGPGTRLTVL.

This rearrangement joins TRBV18 to TRBJ2-1; D is undetermined. Germline V gene data show CDR1 as KGHSH and CDR2 as LQKENI. CDR3 size: 13 residues. The ends were cut back, 4 bases at V and 5 bases at J, with 9 bases in the middle. In DNA, the CDR3 is TGTGCCAGCTCACTTAGGAACAACAATGAGCAGTTCTTC. Protein product: CASSLRNNNEQFF.

The V call is TRBV7-2, the J call TRBJ2-3, with 7 positions matching TRBD2. The ends lost 2 bases at V and 4 bases at J; junction bases unmatched: 9. The CDR3 loop spans 16 amino acids. The V gene's germline CDR1 is SGHTA and CDR2 FQGNSA. The CDR3 sequence is CASSLYGGSVADTQYF. In DNA, the CDR3 is TGTGCCAGCAGCTTATACGGCGGGAGTGTGGCAGATACGCAGTATTTT.